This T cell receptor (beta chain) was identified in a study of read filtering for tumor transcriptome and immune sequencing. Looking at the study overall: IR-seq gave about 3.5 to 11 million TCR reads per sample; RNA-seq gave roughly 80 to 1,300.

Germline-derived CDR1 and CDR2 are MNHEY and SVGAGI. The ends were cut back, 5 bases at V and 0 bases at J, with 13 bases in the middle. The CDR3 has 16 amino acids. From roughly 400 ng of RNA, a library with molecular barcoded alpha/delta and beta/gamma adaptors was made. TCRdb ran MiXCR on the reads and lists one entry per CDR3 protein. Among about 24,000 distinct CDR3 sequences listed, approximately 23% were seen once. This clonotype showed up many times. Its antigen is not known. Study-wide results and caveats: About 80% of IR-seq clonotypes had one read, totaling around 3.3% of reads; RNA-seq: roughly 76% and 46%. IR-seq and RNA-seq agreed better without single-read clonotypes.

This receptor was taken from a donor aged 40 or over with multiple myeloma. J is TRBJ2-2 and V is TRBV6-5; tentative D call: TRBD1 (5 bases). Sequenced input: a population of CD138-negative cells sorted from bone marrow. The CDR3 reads CASSRPGAANTGELFF. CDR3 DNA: TGTGCCAGCAGTCGGCCTGGGGCAGCGAACACCGGGGAGCTGTTTTTT.